Included here is one T cell receptor beta chain sequence, with context. Its target is not known. This record belongs to a study of a mutant IDH1 vaccine in newly diagnosed glioma. Study details: Across weeks 1, 3, 5, 7, 11, 15, 19 and 23, patients received a vaccination each time, eight in all. Vaccination began 4-6 weeks post radiotherapy alone, or with temozolomide cycles.

Profiling relied on immunoSEQ multiplex PCR, and the TCRdb table lists in-frame clones only, not all of them. This table has around 56,000 clones, 70% to 85% appearing once. Regarding time point: week 5, during vaccination. Doses of 300 ug of mutant IDH1 20-mer peptide were given with topical imiquimod. There were new WHO grade 3 or 4 astrocytomas in the donors, and these were IDH1-mutant and ATRX-lost. This CDR3 has 15 residues. V shed 7 bases and J shed 2 bases, with 17 bases lying between them. Sequences were derived from PBMCs, sampled from a glioma patient whose treatment included an IDH1 peptide vaccine. This chain uses TRBV23-1 with TRBJ1-1; maybe TRBD1 (5 bases). TRBV23-1 is known as an ORF, though its function is uncertain. The TCR comes from a woman aged 18-29 years with glioma. Some clones in this sample may be carry-over from other donors' samples. This CDR3 reads CASTRDRDLNTEAFF. The CDR3 DNA is TGCGCCAGCACGAGAGACCGGGACTTAAACACTGAAGCTTTCTTT.